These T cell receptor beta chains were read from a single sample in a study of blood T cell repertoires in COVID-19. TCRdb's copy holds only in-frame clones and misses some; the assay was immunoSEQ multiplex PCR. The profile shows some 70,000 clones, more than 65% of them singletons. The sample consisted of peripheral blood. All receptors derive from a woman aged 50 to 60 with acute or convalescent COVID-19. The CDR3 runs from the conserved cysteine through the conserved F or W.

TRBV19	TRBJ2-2	CASSKDSQGPGELFF
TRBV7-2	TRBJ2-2	CASSPTGKGDTGELFF
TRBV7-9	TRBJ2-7	CASSLNNPVEQYF
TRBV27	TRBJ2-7	CASSSRGTSGRFYEQYF
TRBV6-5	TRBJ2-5	CASRRLAGVETQYF
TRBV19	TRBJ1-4	CASSRGSQGVDEKLFF
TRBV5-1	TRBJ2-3	CASSLPQREGADTQYF
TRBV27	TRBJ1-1	CASSFGGQGAEAFF
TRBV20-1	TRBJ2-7	CSAAGVGEQYF
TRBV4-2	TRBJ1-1	CASSQDPPDSLNTEAFF
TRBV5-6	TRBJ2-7	CASSLGPTGDEQYF
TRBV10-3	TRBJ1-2	CAISESSLYGYTF
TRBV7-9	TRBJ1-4	CASRYGQGRDEKLFF
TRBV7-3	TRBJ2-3	CASSQGSGTDTQYF
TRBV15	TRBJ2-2	CATSRPSGNTGELFF
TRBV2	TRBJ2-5	CASSLLWGPQETQYF
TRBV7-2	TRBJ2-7	CASSRSVASSYEQYF
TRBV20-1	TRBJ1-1	CSASITGDTEAFF
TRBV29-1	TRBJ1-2	CSVGTDYGYTF
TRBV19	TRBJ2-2	CASSSRDRVATGELFF
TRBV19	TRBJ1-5	CASSDRGGPQHF
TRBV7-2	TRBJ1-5	CASSLARRPNQPQHF
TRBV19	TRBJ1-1	CARPTGERVAAFF